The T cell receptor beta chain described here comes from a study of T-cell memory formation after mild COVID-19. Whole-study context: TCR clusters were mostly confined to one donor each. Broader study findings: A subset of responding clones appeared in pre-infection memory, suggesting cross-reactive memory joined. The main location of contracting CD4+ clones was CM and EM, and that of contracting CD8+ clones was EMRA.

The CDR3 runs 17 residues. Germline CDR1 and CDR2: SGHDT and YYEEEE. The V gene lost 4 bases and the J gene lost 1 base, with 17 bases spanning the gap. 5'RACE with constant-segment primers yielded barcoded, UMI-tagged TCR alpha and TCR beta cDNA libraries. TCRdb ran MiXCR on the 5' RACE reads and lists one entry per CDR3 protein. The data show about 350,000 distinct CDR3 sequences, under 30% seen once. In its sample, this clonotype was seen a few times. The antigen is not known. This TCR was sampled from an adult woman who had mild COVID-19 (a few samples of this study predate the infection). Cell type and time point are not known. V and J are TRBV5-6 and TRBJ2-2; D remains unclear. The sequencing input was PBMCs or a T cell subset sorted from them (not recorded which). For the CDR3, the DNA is TGTGCCAGCAGCCGAAGGATTCTGGGAAAGAACACCGGGGAGCTGTTTTTT. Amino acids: CASSRRILGKNTGELFF. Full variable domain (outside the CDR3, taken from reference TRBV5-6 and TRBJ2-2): DAGVTQSPTHLIKTRGQQVTLRCSPKSGHDTVSWYQQALGQGPQFIFQYYEEEERQRGNFPDRFSGHQFPNYSSELNVNALLLGDSALYLCASSRRILGKNTGELFFGEGSRLTVL.